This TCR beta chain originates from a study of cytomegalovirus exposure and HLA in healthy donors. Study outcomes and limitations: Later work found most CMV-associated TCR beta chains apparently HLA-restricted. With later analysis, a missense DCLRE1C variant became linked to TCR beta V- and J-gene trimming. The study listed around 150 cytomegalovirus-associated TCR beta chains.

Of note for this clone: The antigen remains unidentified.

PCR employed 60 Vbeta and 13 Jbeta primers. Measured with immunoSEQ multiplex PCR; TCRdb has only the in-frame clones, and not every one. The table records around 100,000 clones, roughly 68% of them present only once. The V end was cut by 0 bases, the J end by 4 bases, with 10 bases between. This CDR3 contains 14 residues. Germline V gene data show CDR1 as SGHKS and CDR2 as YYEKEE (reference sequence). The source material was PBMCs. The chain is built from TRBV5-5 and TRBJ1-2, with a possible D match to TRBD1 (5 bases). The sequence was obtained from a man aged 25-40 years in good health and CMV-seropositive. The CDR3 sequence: CASSLGGQSYGYTF. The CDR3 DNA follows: TGTGCCAGCAGCTTGGGGGGCCAGAGCTATGGCTACACCTTC.